This section outlines one T cell receptor beta chain sequence together with its context. This entry is derived from a study of blood T cell repertoires in COVID-19. Study-wide background: PBMCs, B-cell-depleted T cells, or T cells provided the cDNA or gDNA that made up the material.

Looked up from germline, CDR1 is SEHNR and CDR2 is FQNEAQ (reference sequence). This CDR3 region has 15 residues. V was pared by 4 bases and J by 3 bases, with 4 bases of the junction left unmatched. The table came from immunoSEQ multiplex PCR; TCRdb's copy has only in-frame clones and leaves some out. The sample lists over 400,000 clones; 80% to 90% were seen once. This chain connects TRBV7-9 to TRBJ2-5; TRBD1 agrees at 11 bases. Material: peripheral blood. This TCR was sampled from a human donor in a cohort sampled during active COVID-19. The CDR3 region is CASSSGTGGKETQYF. DNA of the CDR3: TGTGCCAGCAGCTCCGGGACAGGGGGAAAAGAGACCCAGTACTTC.